These 28 T cell receptor beta chains originate from one sample sequenced in a study of blood T cell repertoires in COVID-19. Repertoires were generated with immunoSEQ multiplex PCR, while TCRdb's copy carries only in-frame clones and drops some. The data show roughly 200,000 clones, around nine tenths seen once. The sample was peripheral blood. Receptors originate from a woman aged 18-29 years who had recovered from COVID-19.

The chain recombines TRBV30 with TRBJ2-7; TRBD1 is a possible D gene (6 bases). This CDR3 has 13 residues. V gave up 4 bases and J gave up 0 bases, with 10 bases separating them. Germline CDR1 reads GTSNPN; CDR2 reads SVGIG (reference sequence). CDR3: CAWTGQISYEQYF. The CDR3 coding sequence is TGTGCCTGGACCGGACAGATCTCCTACGAGCAGTACTTC.

The chain couples TRBV6-5 to TRBJ1-4; D perhaps matches TRBD1 (6 bases). Per germline, CDR1 MNHEY and CDR2 SVGAGI. This CDR3 has 15 residues. Trimming cost V 4 bases and J 8 bases, with 17 bases left between them. This CDR3 is CASSSPFRGHEKLFF. CDR3 coding DNA: TGTGCCAGCAGTTCCCCTTTCAGGGGTCACGAAAAACTGTTTTTT.

This chain links TRBV13 with TRBJ1-5; 7 bases are a match to TRBD1. V gave up 5 bases and J gave up 6 bases; unmatched junction bases: 7. The CDR3 is 14 residues long. Germline V gives CDR1 PRHDT, CDR2 FYEKMQ (reference sequence). CDR3 protein: CASSARQGGQPQHF. CDR3 nucleotide sequence: TGTGCCAGCAGCGCCCGACAGGGCGGTCAGCCCCAGCATTTT.

The chain links TRBV14 to TRBJ1-6, with unresolved D. The germline CDR1 and CDR2 sequences are SGHDN and FVKESK. The V and J ends lost 0 bases and 7 bases respectively, with 10 bases between them. The CDR3 consists of 15 residues. The CDR3 loop reads CASSQDAVDNSPLHF. CDR3 bases: TGTGCCAGCAGCCAAGATGCGGTCGACAATTCACCCCTCCACTTT.

The genes are TRBV19 and TRBJ2-7; 9 bases fit TRBD1. V shed 5 bases and J 4 bases; nucleotides not matched to a gene: 9. Germline V gene data show CDR1 as LNHDA and CDR2 as SQIVND (reference sequence). CDR3 size: 15 residues. The chain's CDR3 is CASSAGTGYRYEQYF. The CDR3 DNA reads as TGTGCCAGTAGTGCCGGGACAGGGTATAGGTACGAGCAGTACTTC.

This clone came up a few times. V usage is TRBV30 and J usage is TRBJ2-1, with 9 bases matching TRBD2. V shed 1 base, J shed 10 bases, and the junction held 11 bases outside the gene matches. In germline, CDR1 is GTSNPN, CDR2 SVGIG (reference sequence). This CDR3 spans 15 amino acids. CDR3 amino acids: CAWSGLAGQRFEQFF. In DNA form, the CDR3 reads TGTGCCTGGAGTGGGCTAGCGGGACAGAGATTCGAGCAGTTCTTC.

V is TRBV13 and J is TRBJ1-6; no reliable D call. CDR3 length: 13 amino acids. CDR1 and CDR2 from the germline V gene are PRHDT and FYEKMQ (reference sequence). The germline V and J ends were trimmed by 4 bases and 4 bases, with 5 bases remaining between them. The CDR3 is CASSSGYNSPLHF. CDR3 DNA sequence: TGTGCCAGCAGCTCGGGGTATAATTCACCCCTCCACTTT.

This clone was detected only once. J is TRBJ2-7 and V is TRBV4-3; TRBD1 matches at 7 bases. The CDR3 totals 14 residues. The V and J ends lost 2 bases and 3 bases, in that order; junction bases with no gene match: 4. Germline values: CDR1 LGHNA, CDR2 YSLEER. The CDR3: CASSQNRGGYEQYF. CDR3 nucleotide sequence: TGCGCCAGCAGCCAAAACAGGGGCGGCTACGAGCAGTACTTC.

The chain couples TRBV19 to TRBJ2-3, with D maybe TRBD1 (6 bases). The CDR3 sequence is 15 residues long. Trimming shortened V by 6 bases and J by 5 bases, and 18 bases separated the two germline ends. In germline, CDR1 is LNHDA, CDR2 SQIVND (reference sequence). In nucleotides, the CDR3 is TGTGCCAGTAGGAACGACAGGAGTTCTAGAGATACGCAGTATTTT. It is translated as CASRNDRSSRDTQYF.

The rearrangement joins TRBV7-3 to TRBJ2-1, with 9 bases that match TRBD1. The trim removed 2 bases at V and 5 bases at J, leaving 7 bases unmatched. The CDR3 is 16 residues long. Germline V lookup: CDR1 SGHTA, CDR2 FQGTGA. For the CDR3, the DNA is TGTGCCAGCAGCTTATGGCCGGGACAGGGAGACAATGAGCAGTTCTTC. It codes for CASSLWPGQGDNEQFF.

The sample holds one count of this clone. The chain has TRBV7-2 and TRBJ2-7, with D maybe TRBD2 (6 bases). Germline V gene lookup returns CDR1 SGHTA and CDR2 FQGNSA. V gave up 1 base and J gave up 6 bases, with 13 bases separating them. The CDR3 runs to 14 residues. The CDR3 region has the DNA TGTGCCAGCAGCTTAGAGGTGGGAGCGGGCGAGCAGTACTTC. Its translation is CASSLEVGAGEQYF.

This sequence joins TRBV13 and TRBJ1-6; tentative D call: TRBD1 (5 bases). Germline loops: CDR1 PRHDT, CDR2 FYEKMQ (reference sequence). Trimming pared 5 bases from V and 7 bases from J, leaving 21 bases between. The CDR3 runs 17 residues. CDR3 protein: CASSPSLLEGPNSPLHF. The CDR3 DNA follows: TGTGCCAGCAGCCCCTCCCTGTTGGAGGGACCGAATTCACCCCTCCACTTT. Full variable domain (missing parts from reference TRBV13 and TRBJ1-6): AAGVIQSPRHLIKEKRETATLKCYPIPRHDTVYWYQQGPGQDPQFLISFYEKMQSDKGSIPDRFSAQQFSDYHSELNMSSLELGDSALYFCASSPSLLEGPNSPLHFGNGTRLTVT.

V and J are TRBV4-1 and TRBJ1-3, with a possible D match to TRBD1 (5 bases). The CDR3 runs to 15 residues. V lost 0 bases and J lost 1, with 7 bases in between. Germline lookup yields CDR1 MGHRA and CDR2 YSYEKL. CDR3 bases: TGCGCCAGCAGCCAAGACTCAGGGTCTGGAAACACCATATATTTT. Protein: CASSQDSGSGNTIYF.

The V and J genes are TRBV7-9 and TRBJ1-3; TRBD1 aligns across 9 bases. The CDR3 length is 19 residues. Losses at the gene ends were 2 bases for V and 0 bases for J; bases not matched to a gene: 11. The germline V gene has CDR1 SEHNR and CDR2 FQNEAQ (reference sequence). The CDR3 sequence: CASSLKMRDRVASGNTIYF. CDR3 DNA sequence: TGTGCCAGCAGCTTAAAAATGCGGGACAGGGTCGCCTCTGGAAACACCATATATTTT.

This chain connects TRBV7-9 to TRBJ2-3; tentatively, D is TRBD1 (5 bases). The CDR3 is 16 amino acids. Germline CDR1 SEHNR, CDR2 FQNEAQ (reference sequence). V shed 5 bases and J shed 0 bases, with 15 bases lying between them. The CDR3 reads CASSPPHGASTDTQYF. The CDR3 nucleotides are TGTGCCAGCAGCCCCCCCCATGGGGCTAGCACAGATACGCAGTATTTT.

The CDR3 bases are TGTGCCAGCAGCTCCTTGACAGGGGGGGAGACCCAGTACTTC. Translating gives CASSSLTGGETQYF. The V and J genes are TRBV5-4 and TRBJ2-5; the match to TRBD1 covers 9 bases. CDR1 and CDR2 (germline): SGHNT, YYREEE (reference sequence). V dropped 3 bases and J dropped 5; count of bases not matched to a gene: 5. This CDR3 comprises 14 residues.

CDR3 residues: CARGSGSTDTQYF. CDR3 DNA: TGTGCCCGGGGTAGCGGTAGCACAGATACGCAGTATTTT. The chain recombines TRBV30 with TRBJ2-3, with D possibly being TRBD2 (6 bases). The germline CDR1 and CDR2 sequences are GTSNPN and SVGIG (reference sequence). There are 13 residues in the CDR3. V lost 8 bases to trimming and J lost 0 bases, with 12 bases between them.

This chain uses TRBV5-1 with TRBJ2-7; D might be TRBD2 (5 bases). Germline V gives CDR1 SGHRS, CDR2 YFSETQ. The CDR3 totals 12 residues. V was shortened by 3 bases and J by 7 bases, with 11 bases between the two germline ends. This chain's CDR3 is CASSWESGEQYF. Written as DNA, the CDR3 is TGCGCCAGCAGCTGGGAGTCTGGGGAGCAGTACTTC. Filled out from reference TRBV5-1 and TRBJ2-7, the complete variable domain reads KAGVTQTPRYLIKTRGQQVTLSCSPISGHRSVSWYQQTPGQGLQFLFEYFSETQRNKGNFPGRFSGRQFSNSRSEMNVSTLELGDSALYLCASSWESGEQYFGPGTRLTVT.

The rearrangement joins TRBV11-2 to TRBJ2-7; TRBD1 matches at 10 bases. This CDR3 has 16 amino acids. Germline CDR1 and CDR2: SGHAT and FQNNGV. The junction had 9 bases not matched to a gene; V was cut back by 4 bases and J by 3 bases. CDR3 DNA sequence: TGTGCCAGCAGCTCCCTTGGGGGACAGGGGAGCTACGAGCAGTACTTC. Protein sequence: CASSSLGGQGSYEQYF.

The chain has TRBV5-3 and TRBJ1-5, with TRBD1 identical over 7 bases. TRBV5-3 is given ORF status, its function remaining uncertain. There are 17 residues in the CDR3. After removal of 5 bases from V and 3 bases from J, the junction contained 14 bases not matched to a gene. The DNA of the CDR3 is TGTGCCAGAAGTTCCTCCCTGGAACAGGGGCACAATCAGCCCCAGCATTTT. Its translation: CARSSSLEQGHNQPQHF.

V gene TRBV4-3 combines with J gene TRBJ1-1, with a tentative D call TRBD1 (5 bases). Per germline, CDR1 LGHNA and CDR2 YSLEER. This CDR3 region has 16 residues. Trimming removed 2 bases from V and 0 bases from J, with 13 bases in between. CDR3 sequence reads: CASSQSWTRMNTEAFF. CDR3 sequence (DNA): TGCGCCAGCAGCCAATCCTGGACACGTATGAACACTGAAGCTTTCTTT.

V gene TRBV9 combines with J gene TRBJ1-2, with 7 bases identical to TRBD1. The CDR3 is made up of 15 amino acids. Germline CDR1 SGDLS, CDR2 YYNGEE. The J segment lost 5 bases and the V segment lost 0 bases, leaving 7 bases of the junction unmatched. In DNA form, the CDR3 reads TGTGCCAGCAGCGTAGGAAAACAGGGGAGTTATGGCTACACCTTC. Its protein product is CASSVGKQGSYGYTF.

The chain employs TRBV19 and TRBJ1-2; 7 positions agree with TRBD1. The CDR3 sequence is 15 residues long. Trimming removed 8 bases from V and 2 bases from J; junction bases left unmatched: 11. Germline CDR1 LNHDA, CDR2 SQIVND (reference sequence). The CDR3 spells CASVYSGGSNYGYTF. The CDR3 DNA is TGTGCCAGTGTTTACTCAGGGGGATCGAACTATGGCTACACCTTC.

The gene calls are TRBV27 and TRBJ2-1; 7 bases are shared with TRBD2. V lost 6 bases, J lost 8 bases, and 7 bases stayed unmatched. CDR3 size: 13 residues. From germline, CDR1 is MNHEY and CDR2 SMNVEV (reference sequence). The CDR3 spells CASSLGRVYEQFF. In nucleotides, the CDR3 is TGTGCCAGCAGCCTTGGGAGGGTGTATGAGCAGTTCTTC.

This chain uses TRBV27 with TRBJ2-1, with a weak D call TRBD1 (5 bases). CDR3 length: 16 residues. Germline CDR1 MNHEY, CDR2 SMNVEV (reference sequence). V was cut by 6 bases and J by 8 bases, with 23 bases left in between. The CDR3 protein is CASSESQPSRGYEQFF. As DNA, the CDR3 is TGTGCCAGCAGCGAATCCCAACCCTCAAGGGGCTATGAGCAGTTCTTC.

This clone was counted only a few times. The chain is built from TRBV2 and TRBJ1-5; maybe TRBD1 (6 bases). The CDR3 runs 14 residues. Looked up from germline, CDR1 is SNHLY and CDR2 is FYNNEI. Deletions cut 5 bases from V and 3 bases from J, with 11 bases between. Here the CDR3 reads CASSPDSYNQPQHF. Written as DNA, the CDR3 is TGTGCCAGCAGTCCGGACAGCTACAATCAGCCCCAGCATTTT.

The V gene is TRBV3-1 (or the pseudogene TRBV3-2), the J gene TRBJ2-3; 12 bases map to TRBD2. CDR3 length: 18 amino acids. Germline lookup yields CDR1 LGHDT and CDR2 YNNKEL (reference sequence). Trimming at V came to 5 bases and at J to 7 bases, leaving 16 bases not matched to a gene. CDR3 in amino acids: CASSGSRLAGEGWYTQYF. The DNA for the CDR3 is TGTGCCAGCAGCGGTTCCCGACTAGCGGGAGAAGGATGGTATACGCAGTATTTT.

The chain recombines TRBV30 with TRBJ2-2, with 7 bases aligning to TRBD1. Looked up from germline, CDR1 is GTSNPN and CDR2 is SVGIG (reference sequence). V lost 0 bases and J lost 3; bases outside the gene matches: 7. The CDR3 is 16 residues long. The CDR3: CAWSVRGGRDTGELFF. CDR3 sequence (DNA): TGTGCCTGGAGTGTACGAGGGGGCCGGGACACCGGGGAGCTGTTTTTT.